A single sample is the source of the 10 T cell receptor beta chains below, sequenced in a study of cytomegalovirus exposure and HLA in healthy donors. The PCR used 60 Vbeta and 13 Jbeta primers. Sequencing used immunoSEQ multiplex PCR; TCRdb keeps in-frame clones, though not all of them. The sample yields over 100,000 clones, less than 65% seen once. Material: PBMCs. Receptors were obtained from a man aged 40-49 years in good health and CMV-seropositive.

The chain is built from TRBV6-1 and TRBJ1-5, with D uncertain. V was cut by 6 bases and J by 7 bases, with 19 bases left in between. Per the germline V gene, CDR1 is MNHNS and CDR2 is SASEGT. CDR3 size: 15 residues. The CDR3 protein is CASSPQYRELQPQHF. CDR3 in DNA: TGTGCCAGCAGCCCCCAGTATCGGGAATTGCAGCCCCAGCATTTT.

The gene calls are TRBV19 and TRBJ2-3; TRBD2 aligns across 8 bases. The V gene end was trimmed by 6 bases and the J gene end by 5 bases; junction bases not matched to a gene: 7. This CDR3 has 14 amino acids. CDR1 and CDR2 from the germline V gene are LNHDA and SQIVND (reference sequence). The CDR3 spells CASSLAGREDTQYF. The CDR3 region has the DNA TGTGCCAGTAGCTTAGCGGGGAGAGAAGATACGCAGTATTTT.

This rearrangement joins TRBV6-6 to TRBJ2-3, with 13 positions matching TRBD2. The trim removed 7 bases at V and 6 bases at J, leaving 7 bases unmatched. CDR1 and CDR2 (germline): MNHNY, SVGAGI (reference sequence). The CDR3 runs 15 residues. Here the CDR3 DNA reads TGTGCCAGCAACCCCGGACTAGCGGGGGACGATACGCAGTATTTT. It yields the protein CASNPGLAGDDTQYF.

The CDR3 protein is CASSSRTGGSYEQYF. In DNA form, the CDR3 reads TGCGCCAGCAGCTCCCGGACAGGGGGCTCCTACGAGCAGTACTTC. The chain is built from TRBV5-1 and TRBJ2-7, with 10 bases aligning to TRBD1. Germline-derived CDR1 and CDR2 are SGHRS and YFSETQ. V lost 3 bases to trimming and J lost 0 bases; unmatched junction nucleotides: 3. The CDR3 is 15 residues long.

The V gene is TRBV29-1, the J gene TRBJ2-7; D may be TRBD2 (5 bases). CDR1 is SQVTM, CDR2 ANQGSEA, per germline. The CDR3 runs 13 residues. Trimming stripped 7 bases from V and 0 bases from J, with 13 bases between. The CDR3 nucleotides are TGCAGCGGTCGGGATATCAGCTCCTACGAGCAGTACTTC. Encoded protein: CSGRDISSYEQYF.

In this sample, this clone turned up a few times. The chain carries TRBV21-1 and TRBJ2-4; the listed D gene, TRBD1, was not tested against the DNA. TRBV21-1 is shown as a pseudogene. The CDR3 sequence is 17 residues long. The CDR3 loop is CASSKKRPDRTKNIQYF. Here the CDR3 DNA reads TGTGCCAGCAGCAAAAAAAGGCCGGACAGAACCAAAAACATTCAGTACTTC.

The rearrangement links TRBV5-4 to TRBJ2-5; TRBD1 is a possible D gene (6 bases). The germline gives CDR1 SGHNT, CDR2 YYREEE (reference sequence). V lost 0 bases, J lost 3 bases, and 9 bases lay in between. The CDR3 totals 14 residues. CDR3 nucleotide sequence: TGTGCCAGCAGCTTGGTGACAGGAGAAGAGACCCAGTACTTC. This gives the protein CASSLVTGEETQYF.

The chain recombines TRBV27 with TRBJ2-7; 13 nucleotides agree with TRBD2. CDR1 is MNHEY, CDR2 SMNVEV, per germline (reference sequence). The CDR3 length is 17 residues. V trimming: 5 bases; J trimming: 6 bases; junction bases outside the gene matches: 13. The CDR3 DNA follows: TGTGCCAGCAGTCGCCCGGGACTAGCGGGAAGTTCAGGCGAGCAGTACTTC. Translating it yields CASSRPGLAGSSGEQYF.

J is TRBJ2-5 and V is TRBV5-6, with D possibly matching TRBD2 (5 bases). V dropped 1 base and J dropped 5 bases, with 12 bases sitting between them. CDR3 length: 14 residues. Germline loops: CDR1 SGHDT, CDR2 YYEEEE. CDR3 in DNA: TGTGCCAGCAGCTTGCCGTCCGGCGGGGAGACCCAGTACTTC. Amino acids: CASSLPSGGETQYF. Full variable domain (rest looked up from reference TRBV5-6 and TRBJ2-5): DAGVTQSPTHLIKTRGQQVTLRCSPKSGHDTVSWYQQALGQGPQFIFQYYEEEERQRGNFPDRFSGHQFPNYSSELNVNALLLGDSALYLCASSLPSGGETQYFGPGTRLLVL.

As to this clone: The same CDR3 is also encoded by other DNA sequences in this sample. This chain joins TRBV6-1 and TRBJ2-1, with 14 bases lining up with TRBD2. Trimming removed 10 bases from V and 6 bases from J; junction bases left unmatched: 8. The germline gives CDR1 MNHNS, CDR2 SASEGT. The CDR3 extends over 15 amino acids. CDR3 residues: CATGTSGSGSNEQFF. The CDR3 DNA sequence: TGTGCCACTGGGACTAGCGGGAGTGGCAGCAATGAGCAGTTCTTC.